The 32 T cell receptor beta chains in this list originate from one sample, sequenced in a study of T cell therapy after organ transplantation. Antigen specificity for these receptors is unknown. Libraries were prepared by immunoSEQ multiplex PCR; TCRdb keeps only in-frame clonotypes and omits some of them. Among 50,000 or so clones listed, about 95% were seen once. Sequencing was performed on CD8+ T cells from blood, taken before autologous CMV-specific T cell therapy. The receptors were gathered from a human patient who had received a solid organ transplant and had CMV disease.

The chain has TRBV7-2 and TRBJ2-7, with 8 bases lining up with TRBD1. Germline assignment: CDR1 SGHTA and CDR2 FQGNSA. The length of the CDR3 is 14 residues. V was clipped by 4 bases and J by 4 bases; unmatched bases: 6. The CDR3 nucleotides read TGTGCCAGCAGCTCATGGGGGACAGGTTACGAGCAGTACTTC. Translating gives CASSSWGTGYEQYF.

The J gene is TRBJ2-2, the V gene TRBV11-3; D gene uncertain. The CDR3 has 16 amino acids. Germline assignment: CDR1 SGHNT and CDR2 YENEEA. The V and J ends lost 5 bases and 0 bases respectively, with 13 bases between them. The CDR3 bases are TGTGCCAGCAGCCCAGGAGACATAGCGAACACCGGGGAGCTGTTTTTT. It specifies CASSPGDIANTGELFF. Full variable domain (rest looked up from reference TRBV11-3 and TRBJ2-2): EAGVVQSPRYKIIEKKQPVAFWCNPISGHNTLYWYLQNLGQGPELLIRYENEEAVDDSQLPKDRFSAERLKGVDSTLKIQPAELGDSAVYLCASSPGDIANTGELFFGEGSRLTVL.

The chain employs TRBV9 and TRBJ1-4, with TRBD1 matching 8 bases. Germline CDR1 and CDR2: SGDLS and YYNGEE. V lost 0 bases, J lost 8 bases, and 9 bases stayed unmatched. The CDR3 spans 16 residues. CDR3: CASSVGQGRYREKLFF. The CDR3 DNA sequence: TGTGCCAGCAGCGTAGGACAGGGGCGTTATCGAGAAAAACTGTTTTTT.

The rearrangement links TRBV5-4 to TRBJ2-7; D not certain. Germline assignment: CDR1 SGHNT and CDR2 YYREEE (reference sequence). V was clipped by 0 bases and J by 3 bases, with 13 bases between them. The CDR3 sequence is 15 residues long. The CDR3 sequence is CASSLAKGMSYEQYF. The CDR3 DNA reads TGTGCCAGCAGCTTGGCCAAGGGCATGAGCTACGAGCAGTACTTC.

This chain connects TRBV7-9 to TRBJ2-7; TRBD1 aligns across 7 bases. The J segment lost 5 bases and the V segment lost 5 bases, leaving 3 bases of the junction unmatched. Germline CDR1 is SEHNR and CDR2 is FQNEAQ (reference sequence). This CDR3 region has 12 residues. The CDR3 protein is CASSRGPDEQYF. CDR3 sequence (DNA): TGTGCCAGCAGCAGGGGGCCGGACGAGCAGTACTTC.

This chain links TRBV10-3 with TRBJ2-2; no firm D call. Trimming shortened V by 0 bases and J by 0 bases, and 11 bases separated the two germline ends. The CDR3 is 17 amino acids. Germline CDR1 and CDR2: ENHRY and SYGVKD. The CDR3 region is CAISESTRDPNTGELFF. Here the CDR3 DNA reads TGTGCCATCAGTGAGTCGACCAGAGACCCGAACACCGGGGAGCTGTTTTTT.

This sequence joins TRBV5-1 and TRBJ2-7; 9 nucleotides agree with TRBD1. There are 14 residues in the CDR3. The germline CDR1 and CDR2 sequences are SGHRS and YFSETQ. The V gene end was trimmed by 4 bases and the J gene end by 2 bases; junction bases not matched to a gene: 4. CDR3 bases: TGCGCCAGCAGCATGGACAGGGGCCCCTACGAGCAGTACTTC. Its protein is CASSMDRGPYEQYF.

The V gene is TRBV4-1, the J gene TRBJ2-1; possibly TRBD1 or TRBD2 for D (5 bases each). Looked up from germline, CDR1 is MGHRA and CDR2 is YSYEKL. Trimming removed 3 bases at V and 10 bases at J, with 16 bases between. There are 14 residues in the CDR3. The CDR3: CASSHATGPLEQFF. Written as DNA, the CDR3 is TGCGCCAGCAGCCATGCGACGGGGCCCCTGGAGCAGTTCTTC.

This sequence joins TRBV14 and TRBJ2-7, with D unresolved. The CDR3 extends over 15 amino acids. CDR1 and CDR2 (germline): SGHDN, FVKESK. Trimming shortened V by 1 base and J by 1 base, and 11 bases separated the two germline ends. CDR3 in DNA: TGTGCCAGCAGCCAAGTGCCCGATGGATCCTACGAGCAGTACTTC. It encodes CASSQVPDGSYEQYF.

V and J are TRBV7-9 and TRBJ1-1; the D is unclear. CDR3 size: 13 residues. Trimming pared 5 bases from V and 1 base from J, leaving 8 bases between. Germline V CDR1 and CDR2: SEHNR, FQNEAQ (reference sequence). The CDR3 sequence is CASSPGRNTEAFF. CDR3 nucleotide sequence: TGTGCCAGCAGCCCAGGACGGAACACTGAAGCTTTCTTT.

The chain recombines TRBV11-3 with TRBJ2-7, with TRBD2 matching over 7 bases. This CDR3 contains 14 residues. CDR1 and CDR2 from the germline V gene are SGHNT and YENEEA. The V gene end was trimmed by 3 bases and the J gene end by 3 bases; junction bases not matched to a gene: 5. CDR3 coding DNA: TGTGCCAGCAGCTTTTCTTCGGGGGGCTACGAGCAGTACTTC. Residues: CASSFSSGGYEQYF. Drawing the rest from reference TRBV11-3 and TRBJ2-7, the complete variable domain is EAGVVQSPRYKIIEKKQPVAFWCNPISGHNTLYWYLQNLGQGPELLIRYENEEAVDDSQLPKDRFSAERLKGVDSTLKIQPAELGDSAVYLCASSFSSGGYEQYFGPGTRLTVT.

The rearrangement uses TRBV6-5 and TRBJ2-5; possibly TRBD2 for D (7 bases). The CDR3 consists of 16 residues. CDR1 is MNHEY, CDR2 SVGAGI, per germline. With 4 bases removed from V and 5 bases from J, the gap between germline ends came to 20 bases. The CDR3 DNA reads TGTGCCAGCAGTTGGTTCGGGGCGGGGGCGAGGGAGACCCAGTACTTC. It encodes CASSWFGAGARETQYF.

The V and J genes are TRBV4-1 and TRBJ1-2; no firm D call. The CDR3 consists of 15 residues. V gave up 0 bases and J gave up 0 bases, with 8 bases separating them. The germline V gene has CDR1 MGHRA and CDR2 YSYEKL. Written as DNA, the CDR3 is TGCGCCAGCAGCCAAGAGGGCAGCACTAACTATGGCTACACCTTC. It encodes CASSQEGSTNYGYTF.

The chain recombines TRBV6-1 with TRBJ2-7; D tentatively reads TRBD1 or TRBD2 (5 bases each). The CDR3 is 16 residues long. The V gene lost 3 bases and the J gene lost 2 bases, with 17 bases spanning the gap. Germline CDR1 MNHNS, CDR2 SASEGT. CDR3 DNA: TGTGCCAGCAGTGAGGGAGCGGCAGGGTATCCCTACGAGCAGTACTTC. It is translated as CASSEGAAGYPYEQYF.

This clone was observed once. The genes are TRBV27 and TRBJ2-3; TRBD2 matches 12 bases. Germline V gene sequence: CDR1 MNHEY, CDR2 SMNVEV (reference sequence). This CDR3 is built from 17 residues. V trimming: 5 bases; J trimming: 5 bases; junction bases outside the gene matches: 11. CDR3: CASSPLTSGGPGDTQYF. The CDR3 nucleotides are TGTGCCAGCAGTCCTTTGACTAGCGGGGGCCCCGGAGATACGCAGTATTTT.

The CDR3 protein is CASSQDMAVTGANVLTF. The DNA for the CDR3 is TGCGCCAGCAGCCAAGATATGGCAGTCACTGGGGCCAACGTCCTGACTTTC. The chain combines TRBV4-3 with TRBJ2-6; D unresolved. Deletions cut 0 bases from V and 2 bases from J, with 11 bases between. From germline, CDR1 is LGHNA and CDR2 YSLEER. The CDR3 totals 17 residues.

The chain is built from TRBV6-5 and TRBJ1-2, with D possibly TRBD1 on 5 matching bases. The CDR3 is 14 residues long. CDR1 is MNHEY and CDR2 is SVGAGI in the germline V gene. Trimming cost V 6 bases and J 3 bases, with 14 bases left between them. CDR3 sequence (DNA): TGTGCCAGCAGACGAGGGGAAGGGGACTATGGCTACACCTTC. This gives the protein CASRRGEGDYGYTF.

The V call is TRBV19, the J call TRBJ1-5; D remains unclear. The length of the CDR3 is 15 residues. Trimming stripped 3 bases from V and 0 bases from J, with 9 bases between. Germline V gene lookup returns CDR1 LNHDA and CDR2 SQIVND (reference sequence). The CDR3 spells CASSIAPYSNQPQHF. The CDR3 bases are TGTGCCAGTAGTATTGCTCCGTATAGCAATCAGCCCCAGCATTTT.

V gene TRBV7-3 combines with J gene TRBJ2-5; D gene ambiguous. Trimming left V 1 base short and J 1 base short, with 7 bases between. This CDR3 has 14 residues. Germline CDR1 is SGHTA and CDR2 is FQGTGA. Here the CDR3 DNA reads TGTGCCAGCAGCTTAATGGCCAGCCAAGAGACCCAGTACTTC. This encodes CASSLMASQETQYF.

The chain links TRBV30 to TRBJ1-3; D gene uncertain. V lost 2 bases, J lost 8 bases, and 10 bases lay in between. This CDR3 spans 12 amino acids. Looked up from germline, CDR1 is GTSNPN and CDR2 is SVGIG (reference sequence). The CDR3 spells CAWSFGRDTIYF. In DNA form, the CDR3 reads TGTGCCTGGAGTTTTGGGAGGGACACCATATATTTT.

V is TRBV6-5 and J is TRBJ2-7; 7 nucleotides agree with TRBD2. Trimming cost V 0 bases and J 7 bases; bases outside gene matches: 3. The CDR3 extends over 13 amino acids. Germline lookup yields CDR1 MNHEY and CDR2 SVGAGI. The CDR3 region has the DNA TGTGCCAGCAGTTACTCCAGGCGGGGGGAGCAGTACTTC. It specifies CASSYSRRGEQYF.

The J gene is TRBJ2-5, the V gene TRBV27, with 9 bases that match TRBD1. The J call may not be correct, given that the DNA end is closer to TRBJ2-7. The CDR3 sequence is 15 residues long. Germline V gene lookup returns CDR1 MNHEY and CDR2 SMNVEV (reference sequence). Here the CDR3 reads CASSAPGQGFYEQYF. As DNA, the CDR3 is TGTGCCAGCAGTGCACCGGGACAGGGATTCTACGAGCAGTACTTC.

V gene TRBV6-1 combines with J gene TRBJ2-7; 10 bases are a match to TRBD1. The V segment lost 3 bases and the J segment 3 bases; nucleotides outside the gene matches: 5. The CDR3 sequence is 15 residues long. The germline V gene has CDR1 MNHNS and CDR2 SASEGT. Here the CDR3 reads CASSDGTGVFYEQYF. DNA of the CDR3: TGTGCCAGCAGTGACGGGACAGGGGTTTTCTACGAGCAGTACTTC.

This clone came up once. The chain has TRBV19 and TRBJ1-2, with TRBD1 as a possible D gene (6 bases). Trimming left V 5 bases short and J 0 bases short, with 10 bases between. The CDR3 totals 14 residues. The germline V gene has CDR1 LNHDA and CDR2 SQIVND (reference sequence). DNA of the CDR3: TGTGCCAGTAGTTGGGACATAGCTAACTATGGCTACACCTTC. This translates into CASSWDIANYGYTF.

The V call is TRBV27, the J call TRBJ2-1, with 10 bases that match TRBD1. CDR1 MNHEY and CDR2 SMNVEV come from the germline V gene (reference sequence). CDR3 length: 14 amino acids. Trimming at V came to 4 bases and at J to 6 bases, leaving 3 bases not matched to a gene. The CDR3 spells CASSWDRGGNEQFF. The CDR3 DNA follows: TGTGCCAGCAGTTGGGACAGGGGAGGCAATGAGCAGTTCTTC.

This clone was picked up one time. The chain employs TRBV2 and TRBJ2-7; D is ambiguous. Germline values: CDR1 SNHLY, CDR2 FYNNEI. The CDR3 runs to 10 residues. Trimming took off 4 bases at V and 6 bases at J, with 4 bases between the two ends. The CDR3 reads CASSAVEQYF. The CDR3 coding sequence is TGTGCCAGCAGTGCCGTCGAGCAGTACTTC.

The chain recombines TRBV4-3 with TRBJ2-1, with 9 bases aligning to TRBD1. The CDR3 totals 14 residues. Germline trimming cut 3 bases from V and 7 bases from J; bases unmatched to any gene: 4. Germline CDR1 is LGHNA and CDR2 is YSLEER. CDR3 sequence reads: CASSQGTGRNEQFF. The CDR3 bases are TGCGCCAGCAGCCAGGGGACAGGGAGGAATGAGCAGTTCTTC.

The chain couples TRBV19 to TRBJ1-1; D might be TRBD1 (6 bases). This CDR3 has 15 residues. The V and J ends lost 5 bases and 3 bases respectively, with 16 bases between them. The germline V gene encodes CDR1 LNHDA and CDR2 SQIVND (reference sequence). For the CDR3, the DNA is TGTGCCAGTAGTGGATTCCTGACAGGCCACACTGAAGCTTTCTTT. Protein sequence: CASSGFLTGHTEAFF.

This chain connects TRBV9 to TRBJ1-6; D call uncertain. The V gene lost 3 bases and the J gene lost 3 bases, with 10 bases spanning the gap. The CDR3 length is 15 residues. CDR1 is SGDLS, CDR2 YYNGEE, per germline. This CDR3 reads CASSGETHYNSPLHF. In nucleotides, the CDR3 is TGTGCCAGCAGCGGAGAGACCCACTATAATTCACCCCTCCACTTT. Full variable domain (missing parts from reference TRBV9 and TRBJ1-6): DSGVTQTPKHLITATGQRVTLRCSPRSGDLSVYWYQQSLDQGLQFLIQYYNGEERAKGNILERFSAQQFPDLHSELNLSSLELGDSALYFCASSGETHYNSPLHFGNGTRLTVT.

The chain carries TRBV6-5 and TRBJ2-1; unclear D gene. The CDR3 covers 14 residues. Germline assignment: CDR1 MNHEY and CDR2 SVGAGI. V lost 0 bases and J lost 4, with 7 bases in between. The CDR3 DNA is TGTGCCAGCAGTTACTCGGGCTCTTACAATGAGCAGTTCTTC. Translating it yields CASSYSGSYNEQFF.

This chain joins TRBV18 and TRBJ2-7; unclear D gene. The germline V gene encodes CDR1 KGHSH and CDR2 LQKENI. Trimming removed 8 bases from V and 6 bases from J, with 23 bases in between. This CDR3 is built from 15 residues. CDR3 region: CASRGDKWATFEQYF. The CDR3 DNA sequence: TGTGCCAGCCGTGGCGATAAGTGGGCGACGTTCGAGCAGTACTTC.

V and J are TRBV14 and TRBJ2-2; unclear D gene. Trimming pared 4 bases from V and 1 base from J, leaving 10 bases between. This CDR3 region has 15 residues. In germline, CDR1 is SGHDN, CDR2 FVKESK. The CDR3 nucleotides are TGTGCCAGCAGCCGTGGGCCGTGGAACACCGGGGAGCTGTTTTTT. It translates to CASSRGPWNTGELFF.